The TCR beta chain described here comes from a study of T-cell memory formation after mild COVID-19. Study-level information: TCR clusters were mostly donor specific. Overall study results and limits: Of the contracting clones, CD4+ ones lay mainly in CM and EM, and CD8+ ones in EMRA. A subset of responding clones appeared in pre-infection memory, suggesting cross-reactive memory joined. While clones contracting from day 15 to 85 were balanced between CD4 and CD8, later expanders leaned CD4+.

From the 5' RACE reads, TCRdb called clonotypes with MiXCR, one entry per CDR3 protein. The table shows around 470,000 distinct CDR3 sequences, with around 20% occurring only once. As regards this clonotype: Its antigen remains unidentified.

In germline, CDR1 is SGHTA, CDR2 FQGNSA. This CDR3 has 14 amino acids. V lost 3 bases and J 5 bases, leaving 10 bases between the germline ends. The TCR comes from an adult woman who had mild COVID-19 (a few samples of this study predate the infection). Cell type and time point are not known. What was sequenced was PBMCs or a T cell subset sorted from them (not recorded which). The chain carries TRBV7-2 and TRBJ2-2; D gene unclear. The chain's CDR3 is CASSFQRRTGELFF. The CDR3 nucleotides are TGTGCCAGCAGCTTCCAGCGACGGACCGGGGAGCTGTTTTTT.